The rows below give T cell receptor beta chains drawn from one sample of a study of regulatory T cells in long-lasting Graves disease. TCRdb redid the calling of the multiplex PCR reads with MiXCR, one entry per CDR3 protein. This table holds 350,000 to 450,000 distinct CDR3 sequences, roughly 10% found once. These same data were also listed under a study on T cells in Graves' hyperthyroidism and ophthalmopathy.

The specimen was peripheral blood mononuclear cells (PBMCs), collected at new diagnosis, from a patient treated with antithyroid drugs. These receptors all come from a woman between 18 and 29 years old with Graves disease. Both conserved end residues are part of each CDR3. Fields, in order: J gene, CDR3 length, D gene, clone size, V gene, CDR3 protein, CDR3 DNA. D genes are given only for firm matches. The size entry is marked missing in some rows and otherwise reads once, few, many or a size class.

j_call: TRBJ1-2; cdr3_length: 14; d_call: TRBD1; clone_size: many; v_call: TRBV6-5; cdr3_aa: CASSYGTGYYGYTF; cdr3_nt: TGTGCCAGCAGTTACGGGACAGGTTACTATGGCTACACCTTC
j_call: TRBJ1-4; cdr3_length: 16; d_call: .; clone_size: many; v_call: TRBV18; cdr3_aa: CASSPGILATNEKLFF; cdr3_nt: TGTGCCAGCTCACCAGGGATCCTTGCAACTAATGAAAAACTGTTTTTT
j_call: TRBJ1-2; cdr3_length: 9; d_call: TRBD1; clone_size: .; v_call: TRBV20-1; cdr3_aa: CSARGQGAF; cdr3_nt: TGCAGTGCCAGAGGACAGGGTGCCTTC
j_call: TRBJ1-2; cdr3_length: 15; d_call: .; clone_size: many; v_call: TRBV29-1; cdr3_aa: CSVRRGALGDYGYTF; cdr3_nt: TGCAGCGTTCGTCGGGGGGCGCTGGGCGACTATGGCTACACCTTC
j_call: TRBJ2-5; cdr3_length: 14; d_call: TRBD1; clone_size: many; v_call: TRBV20-1; cdr3_aa: CSAQRQGAGETQYF; cdr3_nt: TGCAGTGCCCAGAGACAGGGGGCAGGGGAGACCCAGTACTTC
j_call: TRBJ2-5; cdr3_length: 14; d_call: .; clone_size: many; v_call: TRBV28; cdr3_aa: CASSPTGPGETQYF; cdr3_nt: TGTGCCAGCAGTCCGACGGGACCGGGAGAGACCCAGTACTTC
j_call: TRBJ2-1; cdr3_length: 13; d_call: .; clone_size: many; v_call: TRBV20-1; cdr3_aa: CSATPTSYNEQFF; cdr3_nt: TGCAGTGCAACACCGACTAGCTACAATGAGCAGTTCTTC
j_call: TRBJ1-1; cdr3_length: 14; d_call: .; clone_size: .; v_call: TRBV20-1; cdr3_aa: CSVRRGSMNTEAFF; cdr3_nt: TGCAGTGTCCGCAGGGGTTCTATGAACACTGAAGCTTTCTTT
j_call: TRBJ1-6; cdr3_length: 16; d_call: .; clone_size: few; v_call: TRBV5-1; cdr3_aa: CASSFRVGRNNSPLHF; cdr3_nt: TGCGCCAGCAGCTTTCGTGTAGGAAGGAATAATTCACCCCTCCACTTT
j_call: TRBJ2-1; cdr3_length: 14; d_call: .; clone_size: many; v_call: TRBV2; cdr3_aa: CASSSTGSYNEQFF; cdr3_nt: TGTGCCAGCAGCTCAACGGGCTCCTACAATGAGCAGTTCTTC
j_call: TRBJ2-3; cdr3_length: 18; d_call: TRBD1; clone_size: many; v_call: TRBV28; cdr3_aa: CASSLWGDSHIFTDTQYF; cdr3_nt: TGTGCCAGCAGTTTATGGGGGGACAGCCATATCTTCACAGATACGCAGTATTTT
j_call: TRBJ1-1; cdr3_length: 13; d_call: .; clone_size: .; v_call: TRBV27; cdr3_aa: CASSIAPGAQAFF; cdr3_nt: TGTGCCAGCAGTATTGCCCCGGGGGCCCAAGCTTTCTTT
j_call: TRBJ1-1; cdr3_length: 12; d_call: .; clone_size: many; v_call: TRBV7-8; cdr3_aa: CASSLVRDEAFF; cdr3_nt: TGTGCCAGCAGCTTAGTACGGGACGAAGCTTTCTTT
j_call: TRBJ2-7; cdr3_length: 13; d_call: .; clone_size: many; v_call: TRBV7-9; cdr3_aa: CASSFGGSYEQYF; cdr3_nt: TGCGCCAGCAGCTTCGGCGGATCCTACGAGCAGTACTTC
j_call: TRBJ2-5; cdr3_length: 13; d_call: .; clone_size: many; v_call: TRBV30; cdr3_aa: CAWTRGAGETQYF; cdr3_nt: TGTGCCTGGACCAGGGGAGCCGGGGAGACCCAGTACTTC
j_call: TRBJ2-5; cdr3_length: 15; d_call: .; clone_size: many; v_call: TRBV24-1; cdr3_aa: CATSDSGGTQETQYF; cdr3_nt: TGTGCCACCAGTGATTCAGGTGGTACCCAAGAGACCCAGTACTTC
j_call: TRBJ2-3; cdr3_length: 15; d_call: .; clone_size: many; v_call: TRBV20-1; cdr3_aa: CSARDFPIGTDTQYF; cdr3_nt: TGCAGTGCTAGAGATTTCCCAATTGGCACAGATACGCAGTATTTT
j_call: TRBJ1-1; cdr3_length: 13; d_call: .; clone_size: many; v_call: TRBV10-2; cdr3_aa: CASRKGQNTEAFF; cdr3_nt: TGCGCCAGCAGGAAGGGACAGAACACTGAAGCTTTCTTT
j_call: TRBJ1-2; cdr3_length: 14; d_call: .; clone_size: many; v_call: TRBV12-3/TRBV12-4; cdr3_aa: CASSLAHRGHGYTF; cdr3_nt: TGTGCCAGCAGTTTAGCGCATAGGGGCCATGGCTACACCTTC
j_call: TRBJ2-1; cdr3_length: 16; d_call: TRBD1; clone_size: many; v_call: TRBV4-3; cdr3_aa: CASSQYYRDRYNEQFF; cdr3_nt: TGCGCCAGCAGCCAGTACTACCGGGACAGATACAATGAGCAGTTCTTC
j_call: TRBJ2-1; cdr3_length: 18; d_call: .; clone_size: few; v_call: TRBV7-3; cdr3_aa: CASSLTSGGPSSYNEQFF; cdr3_nt: TGTGCCAGCAGCTTAACATCGGGCGGGCCTAGCTCCTACAATGAGCAGTTCTTC
j_call: TRBJ2-1; cdr3_length: 16; d_call: .; clone_size: many; v_call: TRBV28; cdr3_aa: CASSQPLRGAYNEQFF; cdr3_nt: TGTGCCAGCAGTCAACCCCTTAGGGGGGCCTACAATGAGCAGTTCTTC
j_call: TRBJ2-1; cdr3_length: 14; d_call: TRBD2; clone_size: many; v_call: TRBV2; cdr3_aa: CARRGTSGYNEQFF; cdr3_nt: TGTGCCAGGAGAGGGACTAGCGGCTACAATGAGCAGTTCTTC
j_call: TRBJ1-2; cdr3_length: 13; d_call: .; clone_size: few; v_call: TRBV11-2; cdr3_aa: CASSLAQSYGYTF; cdr3_nt: TGTGCCAGCAGCTTAGCGCAGTCTTATGGCTACACCTTC
j_call: TRBJ2-1; cdr3_length: 15; d_call: TRBD2; clone_size: many; v_call: TRBV7-6; cdr3_aa: CASSLSSGAYNEQFF; cdr3_nt: TGTGCCAGCAGCTTATCCAGCGGGGCCTACAATGAGCAGTTCTTC
j_call: TRBJ1-5; cdr3_length: 15; d_call: .; clone_size: many; v_call: TRBV28; cdr3_aa: CASTLNPGPNQPQHF; cdr3_nt: TGTGCCAGCACCCTAAACCCGGGACCAAATCAGCCCCAGCATTTT
j_call: TRBJ1-6; cdr3_length: 17; d_call: TRBD1; clone_size: .; v_call: TRBV5-1; cdr3_aa: CASSSRTGNSYNSPLHF; cdr3_nt: TGCGCCAGCAGCTCGAGGACAGGGAACTCCTATAATTCACCCCTCCACTTT
j_call: TRBJ2-1; cdr3_length: 18; d_call: .; clone_size: few; v_call: TRBV12-3/TRBV12-4; cdr3_aa: CASTPQPKSGPSYNEQFF; cdr3_nt: TGTGCCAGCACCCCCCAACCTAAAAGCGGTCCCTCCTACAATGAGCAGTTCTTC
j_call: TRBJ1-5; cdr3_length: 15; d_call: .; clone_size: few; v_call: TRBV20-1; cdr3_aa: CSARVLSKYNQPQHF; cdr3_nt: TGCAGTGCTAGAGTGCTCAGCAAGTATAATCAGCCCCAGCATTTT
j_call: TRBJ1-1; cdr3_length: 14; d_call: .; clone_size: few; v_call: TRBV6-1; cdr3_aa: CASSPMRQNTEAFF; cdr3_nt: TGTGCCAGCAGCCCCATGCGGCAGAACACTGAAGCTTTCTTT
j_call: TRBJ1-6; cdr3_length: 21; d_call: .; clone_size: many; v_call: TRBV12-3/TRBV12-4; cdr3_aa: CASSFPSWTKDSGSYNSPLHF; cdr3_nt: TGTGCCAGCAGCTTCCCCAGCTGGACAAAGGATTCGGGCTCCTATAATTCACCCCTCCACTTT
j_call: TRBJ1-4; cdr3_length: 15; d_call: TRBD1; clone_size: few; v_call: TRBV4-1; cdr3_aa: CASSQDDRESEKLFF; cdr3_nt: TGCGCCAGCAGCCAAGATGACAGGGAGAGCGAAAAACTGTTTTTT
j_call: TRBJ1-2; cdr3_length: 15; d_call: TRBD1; clone_size: .; v_call: TRBV6-5; cdr3_aa: CASSLGLGTGGVGTF; cdr3_nt: TGTGCCAGCAGTTTAGGGTTGGGGACAGGGGGCGTCGGGACCTTC
j_call: TRBJ2-1; cdr3_length: 11; d_call: .; clone_size: .; v_call: TRBV3-1; cdr3_aa: CASSQYRDIFF; cdr3_nt: TGTGCCAGCAGCCAATACCGGGACATCTTCTTC
j_call: TRBJ1-1; cdr3_length: 15; d_call: .; clone_size: many; v_call: TRBV7-2; cdr3_aa: CASSLSPHANTEAFF; cdr3_nt: TGTGCCAGCAGCTTATCCCCACACGCGAACACTGAAGCTTTCTTT
j_call: TRBJ2-3; cdr3_length: 15; d_call: TRBD2; clone_size: many; v_call: TRBV15; cdr3_aa: CATSTSGRAADTQYF; cdr3_nt: TGTGCCACCAGCACCAGCGGGAGGGCCGCAGATACGCAGTATTTT
j_call: TRBJ2-5; cdr3_length: 14; d_call: .; clone_size: .; v_call: TRBV12-3/TRBV12-4; cdr3_aa: CASSLRGYQETQYF; cdr3_nt: TGTGCCAGCAGTTTACGGGGGTACCAAGAGACCCAGTACTTC
j_call: TRBJ2-3; cdr3_length: 17; d_call: .; clone_size: many; v_call: TRBV28; cdr3_aa: CASSFSAIGRGPDTQYF; cdr3_nt: TGTGCCAGCAGTTTCTCGGCCATCGGGCGGGGCCCGGATACGCAGTATTTT
j_call: TRBJ2-5; cdr3_length: 13; d_call: .; clone_size: many; v_call: TRBV12-3/TRBV12-4; cdr3_aa: CASSLRERETQYF; cdr3_nt: TGTGCCAGCAGTTTAAGGGAGCGAGAGACCCAGTACTTC
j_call: TRBJ2-6; cdr3_length: 14; d_call: .; clone_size: .; v_call: TRBV30; cdr3_aa: CAWSGVAGANVLTF; cdr3_nt: TGTGCCTGGAGTGGGGTCGCTGGGGCCAACGTCCTGACTTTC
j_call: TRBJ2-4; cdr3_length: 12; d_call: .; clone_size: few; v_call: TRBV28; cdr3_aa: CASSPGQNIQYF; cdr3_nt: TGTGCCAGTAGTCCGGGACAAAACATTCAGTACTTC
j_call: TRBJ2-7; cdr3_length: 13; d_call: TRBD2; clone_size: many; v_call: TRBV20-1; cdr3_aa: CSARRGTTYEQYF; cdr3_nt: TGCAGTGCTAGGCGGGGGACCACCTACGAGCAGTACTTC
j_call: TRBJ1-2; cdr3_length: 13; d_call: .; clone_size: many; v_call: TRBV6-1; cdr3_aa: CANYLGPGNGYTF; cdr3_nt: TGTGCCAACTACCTAGGCCCCGGGAACGGCTACACCTTC
j_call: TRBJ1-1; cdr3_length: 12; d_call: .; clone_size: many; v_call: TRBV7-9; cdr3_aa: CASHRGVTEAFF; cdr3_nt: TGTGCCAGCCATCGCGGGGTCACTGAAGCTTTCTTT
j_call: TRBJ1-2; cdr3_length: 14; d_call: TRBD1; clone_size: few; v_call: TRBV20-1; cdr3_aa: CSASDREGGRGYTF; cdr3_nt: TGCAGTGCTTCGGACAGGGAAGGAGGTCGGGGCTACACCTTC
j_call: TRBJ1-2; cdr3_length: 13; d_call: .; clone_size: many; v_call: TRBV7-9; cdr3_aa: CASSSGTYEGYTF; cdr3_nt: TGTGCCAGCAGCTCAGGGACCTACGAAGGCTACACCTTC
j_call: TRBJ2-1; cdr3_length: 14; d_call: TRBD1; clone_size: many; v_call: TRBV12-3/TRBV12-4; cdr3_aa: CASSLQGAQGEQFF; cdr3_nt: TGTGCCAGCAGTTTACAGGGGGCGCAAGGTGAGCAGTTCTTC